The rows below give T cell receptor beta chains drawn from one sample of a study of cytomegalovirus exposure and HLA in healthy donors. Data came from immunoSEQ multiplex PCR; TCRdb stores just in-frame clones and leaves some out. The sample contains around 200,000 clones, approximately 86% of which appear only once. What was sequenced was PBMCs. The receptors shown here come from a woman aged 25 to 39 in good health and CMV-seronegative. The CDR3 runs from the conserved cysteine through the conserved F or W. D genes are given only for firm matches. Size is stated for part of the rows, as once, few or many counts, or as a class when the clone is expanded.

D gene,J gene,V gene,clone size,CDR3 protein,CDR3 DNA
NA,TRBJ1-2,TRBV5-1,NA,CASSPRTASANYGYTF,TGCGCCAGCAGCCCAAGGACAGCATCAGCTAACTATGGCTACACCTTC
NA,TRBJ2-6,TRBV27,few,CASRAGLGGANVLTF,TGTGCCAGCCGCGCAGGCCTGGGCGGGGCCAACGTCCTGACTTTC
TRBD1,TRBJ1-1,TRBV7-9,NA,CASSLAYRGRNTEAFF,TGTGCCAGCAGCTTAGCTTACAGGGGGCGGAACACTGAAGCTTTCTTT
NA,TRBJ2-7,TRBV2,NA,CASRSGTLDAYEQYF,TGTGCCAGCAGATCCGGGACTCTAGACGCCTACGAGCAGTACTTC
NA,TRBJ2-1,TRBV7-6,NA,CASSSYRLEQFF,TGTGCCAGCAGCTCCTACAGGCTTGAGCAGTTCTTC
NA,TRBJ2-5,TRBV30,NA,CAWRVGETQYF,TGTGCCTGGAGGGTCGGGGAGACCCAGTACTTC
TRBD2,TRBJ2-1,TRBV10-3,NA,CAISESTGTSEYNEQFF,TGTGCCATCAGTGAATCAACCGGGACTAGCGAGTACAATGAGCAGTTCTTC
NA,TRBJ2-2,TRBV18,NA,CASSPPFVETPTGELFF,TGTGCCAGCTCACCACCGTTTGTCGAAACTCCAACCGGGGAGCTGTTTTTT
TRBD1,TRBJ2-5,TRBV29-1,NA,CSVNRGPETQYF,TGCAGCGTTAACAGGGGCCCTGAGACCCAGTACTTC
NA,TRBJ1-6,TRBV5-1,NA,CASSPRQSSYNSPLHF,TGCGCCAGCAGCCCAAGACAGAGCTCCTATAATTCACCCCTCCACTTT
NA,TRBJ2-2,TRBV14,NA,CASSQARASGELFF,TGTGCCAGCAGCCAAGCTCGAGCGTCCGGGGAGCTGTTTTTT
TRBD2,TRBJ2-3,TRBV6-5,NA,CASSFSSGAKGSQYF,TGTGCCAGCAGTTTTTCTAGCGGGGCTAAAGGCTCGCAGTATTTT
NA,TRBJ1-5,TRBV19,NA,CASSAPGGRNQPQHF,TGTGCCAGTAGTGCCCCCGGGGGGCGCAATCAGCCCCAGCATTTT
NA,TRBJ1-2,TRBV6-6,NA,CASSYEVYGYTF,TGTGCCAGCAGTTACGAGGTCTATGGCTACACCTTC
TRBD1,TRBJ1-4,TRBV7-9,NA,CASSLGQGMEKLFF,TGTGCCAGCAGCTTGGGACAGGGGATGGAAAAACTGTTTTTT
TRBD2,TRBJ2-1,TRBV5-6,NA,CASSPKRERLGEQFF,TGTGCCAGCAGCCCTAAGCGGGAGCGTCTTGGTGAGCAGTTCTTC
NA,TRBJ1-5,TRBV28,NA,CASSIGGEGNQPQHF,TGTGCCAGCAGCATAGGGGGTGAGGGCAATCAGCCCCAGCATTTT
NA,TRBJ1-4,TRBV2,NA,CASSEGGLEEKLFF,TGTGCCAGCAGCGAGGGTGGTTTAGAGGAAAAACTGTTTTTT
TRBD1,TRBJ1-4,TRBV6-1,NA,CASGQGPQPNEKLFF,TGTGCCAGCGGACAGGGGCCCCAACCTAATGAAAAACTGTTTTTT
NA,TRBJ1-1,TRBV28,NA,CASSFPRFPSAFF,TGTGCCAGCAGTTTCCCGCGGTTTCCGTCGGCTTTCTTT
NA,TRBJ2-3,TRBV7-2,NA,CASSLDYTDTQYF,TGTGCCAGCAGCTTGGACTACACAGATACGCAGTATTTT
NA,TRBJ2-2,TRBV5-5,few,CATTGILDGELFF,TGTGCCACCACAGGGATTTTAGACGGGGAGCTGTTTTTT
TRBD1,TRBJ1-2,TRBV7-9,NA,CASSRIGTVNYGYTF,TGTGCCAGCAGCCGGATAGGGACAGTTAACTATGGCTACACCTTC
NA,TRBJ2-1,TRBV2,NA,CASSEGGNPYNEQFF,TGTGCCAGCAGTGAAGGCGGGAATCCATACAATGAGCAGTTCTTC
TRBD2,TRBJ2-3,TRBV27,NA,CATSGSWTDTQYF,TGTGCCACGAGCGGGAGTTGGACAGATACGCAGTATTTT
TRBD1,TRBJ1-1,TRBV2,NA,CATRQGSGDTEAFF,TGTGCCACAAGACAGGGGAGTGGAGACACTGAAGCTTTCTTT
TRBD1,TRBJ2-7,TRBV15,NA,CATSRDRDRGYEQYF,TGTGCCACCAGCAGGGATCGGGACAGGGGCTACGAGCAGTACTTC
NA,TRBJ2-7,TRBV6-6,NA,CASSYDQVTEQYF,TGTGCCAGCAGTTACGACCAGGTGACCGAGCAGTACTTC
TRBD1,TRBJ1-4,TRBV6-6,NA,CASSYPRQGVDEKLFF,TGTGCCAGCAGTTACCCTAGACAGGGGGTTGATGAAAAACTGTTTTTT
NA,TRBJ1-2,TRBV4-1,NA,CASSRDRTAYGYTF,TGCGCCAGCAGCCGAGATCGGACAGCCTATGGCTACACCTTC
TRBD2,TRBJ2-5,TRBV5-1,NA,CASSLARGEPETQYF,TGCGCCAGCAGCTTGGCCCGGGGGGAACCAGAGACCCAGTACTTC
TRBD2,TRBJ2-7,TRBV11-2,NA,CASSPLAGKRPHEQYF,TGTGCCAGCAGCCCGCTAGCGGGGAAACGCCCCCACGAGCAGTACTTC
NA,TRBJ2-2,TRBV5-6,NA,CASSLGQITGELFF,TGTGCCAGCAGCTTGGGACAGATCACCGGGGAGCTGTTTTTT
NA,TRBJ2-1,TRBV10-3,once,CAISEVVSSYNEQFF,TGTGCCATCAGTGAAGTAGTTAGCTCCTACAATGAGCAGTTCTTC
NA,TRBJ1-6,TRBV6-6,NA,CASRTSGSGSPLHF,TGTGCCAGCAGAACCTCGGGGAGCGGTTCACCCCTCCACTTT
NA,TRBJ2-1,TRBV7-2,NA,CASSGQQDPRNYNEQFF,TGTGCCAGCAGCGGACAACAGGACCCCCGAAACTACAATGAGCAGTTCTTC
TRBD2,TRBJ2-7,TRBV4-1,few,CASSRGGLAYDEQYF,TGCGCCAGCAGCCGGGGAGGGTTAGCCTACGATGAGCAGTACTTC
TRBD2,TRBJ2-1,TRBV18,NA,CASSPASGSRDEQFF,TGTGCCAGCTCACCGGCCAGCGGGAGTCGGGATGAGCAGTTCTTC
TRBD2,TRBJ2-5,TRBV7-9,few,CASTGGVEETQYF,TGTGCCAGCACTGGGGGGGTAGAAGAGACCCAGTACTTC
NA,TRBJ2-7,TRBV2,NA,CASSERYEQYF,TGTGCCAGCAGTGAACGTTACGAGCAGTACTTC
TRBD2,TRBJ2-1,TRBV5-4,NA,CASGREGQRNEQFF,TGTGCCAGCGGGCGGGAGGGCCAGAGGAATGAGCAGTTCTTC
TRBD2,TRBJ2-4,TRBV7-6,NA,CASSPDRGGLAKNIQYF,TGTGCCAGCAGCCCGGACCGGGGAGGGTTAGCCAAAAACATTCAGTACTTC
TRBD2,TRBJ2-1,TRBV9,few,CASSVEPLAGGSYNEQFF,TGTGCCAGCAGCGTAGAGCCGCTAGCGGGAGGGTCCTACAATGAGCAGTTCTTC
NA,TRBJ2-7,TRBV6-5,NA,CASSETSYEQYF,TGTGCCAGCAGTGAAACAAGCTACGAGCAGTACTTC
NA,TRBJ1-2,TRBV9,NA,CASSPGLSNYGYTF,TGTGCCAGCAGCCCGGGACTTTCTAACTATGGCTACACCTTC
NA,TRBJ2-3,TRBV7-3,NA,CASSSTSSTDTQYF,TGTGCCAGCAGCTCGACTTCTAGCACAGATACGCAGTATTTT
TRBD2,TRBJ2-1,TRBV7-8,once,CASSLGLGNYNEQFF,TGTGCCAGCAGCCTGGGACTAGGTAACTACAATGAGCAGTTCTTC
TRBD2,TRBJ2-7,TRBV4-2,NA,CASSQEGTLAGGTYEQYF,TGTGCCAGCAGCCAGGAGGGGACCCTAGCGGGAGGCACCTACGAGCAGTACTTC
TRBD1,TRBJ2-2,TRBV18,NA,CASSPGQQNTGELFF,TGTGCCAGCTCACCGGGACAGCAAAACACCGGGGAGCTGTTTTTT
NA,TRBJ2-1,TRBV19,NA,CASTYTKDSAEQFF,TGTGCCAGTACCTATACCAAGGACAGCGCAGAGCAGTTCTTC
NA,TRBJ1-2,TRBV5-3,NA,CARSLEAGGASGYTF,TGTGCCAGAAGCTTGGAAGCGGGGGGCGCTTCTGGCTACACCTTC
TRBD2,TRBJ2-3,TRBV2,NA,CAGGLAGGTDTQYF,TGTGCCGGGGGACTAGCGGGGGGCACAGATACGCAGTATTTT
NA,TRBJ2-7,TRBV5-5,NA,CASSRMDRAYEQYF,TGTGCCAGCAGCCGGATGGACAGAGCCTACGAGCAGTACTTC
NA,TRBJ1-2,TRBV27,NA,CASSLSSGFSGYTF,TGTGCCAGCAGTTTATCGTCAGGGTTCTCTGGCTACACCTTC